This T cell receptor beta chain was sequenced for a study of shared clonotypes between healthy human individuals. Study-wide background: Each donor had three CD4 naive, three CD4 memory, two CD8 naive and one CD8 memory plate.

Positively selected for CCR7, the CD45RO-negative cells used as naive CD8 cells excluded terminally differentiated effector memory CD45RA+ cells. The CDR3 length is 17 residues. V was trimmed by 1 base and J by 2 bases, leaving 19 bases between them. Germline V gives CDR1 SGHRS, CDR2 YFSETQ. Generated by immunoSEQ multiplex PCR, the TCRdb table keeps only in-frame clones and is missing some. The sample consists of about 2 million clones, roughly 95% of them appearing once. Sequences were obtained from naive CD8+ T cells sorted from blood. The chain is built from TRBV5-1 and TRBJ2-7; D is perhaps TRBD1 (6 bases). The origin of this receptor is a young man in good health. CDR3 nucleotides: TGCGCCAGCAGCTTGTGGGACACCAGGGTGAAGGCCTACGAGCAGTACTTC. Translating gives CASSLWDTRVKAYEQYF.